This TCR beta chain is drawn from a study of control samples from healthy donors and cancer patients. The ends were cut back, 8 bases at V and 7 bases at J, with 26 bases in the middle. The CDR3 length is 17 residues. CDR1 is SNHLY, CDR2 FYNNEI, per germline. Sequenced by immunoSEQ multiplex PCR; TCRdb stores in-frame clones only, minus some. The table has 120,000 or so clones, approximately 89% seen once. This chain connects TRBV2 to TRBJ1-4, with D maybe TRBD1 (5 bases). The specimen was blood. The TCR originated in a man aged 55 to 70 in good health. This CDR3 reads CASHSGQGRVSGEKLFF. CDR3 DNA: TGTGCCAGCCACTCTGGGCAGGGACGGGTTAGTGGTGAAAAACTGTTTTTT.